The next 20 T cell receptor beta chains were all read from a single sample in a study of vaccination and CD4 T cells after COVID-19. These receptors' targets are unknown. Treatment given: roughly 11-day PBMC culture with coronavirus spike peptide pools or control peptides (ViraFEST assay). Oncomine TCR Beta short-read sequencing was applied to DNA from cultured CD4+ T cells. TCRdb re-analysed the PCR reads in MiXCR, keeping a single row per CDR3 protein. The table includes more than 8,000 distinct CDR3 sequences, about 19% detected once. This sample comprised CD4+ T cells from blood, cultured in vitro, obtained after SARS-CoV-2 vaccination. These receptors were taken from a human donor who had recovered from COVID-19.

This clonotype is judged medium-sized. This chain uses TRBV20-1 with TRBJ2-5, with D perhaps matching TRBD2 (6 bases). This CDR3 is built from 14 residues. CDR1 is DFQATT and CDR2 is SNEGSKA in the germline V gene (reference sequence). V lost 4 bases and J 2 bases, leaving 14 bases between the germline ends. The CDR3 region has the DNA TGCAGTGCTATCGGGGGTGGGTCTCAAGAGACCCAGTACTTC. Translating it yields CSAIGGGSQETQYF.

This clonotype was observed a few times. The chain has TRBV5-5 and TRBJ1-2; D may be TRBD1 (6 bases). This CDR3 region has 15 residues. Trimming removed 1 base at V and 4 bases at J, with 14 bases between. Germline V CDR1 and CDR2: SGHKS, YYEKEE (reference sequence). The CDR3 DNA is TGTGCCAGCAGCTTGCTCTTACAGGGACCCTATGGCTACACCTTC. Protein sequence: CASSLLLQGPYGYTF.

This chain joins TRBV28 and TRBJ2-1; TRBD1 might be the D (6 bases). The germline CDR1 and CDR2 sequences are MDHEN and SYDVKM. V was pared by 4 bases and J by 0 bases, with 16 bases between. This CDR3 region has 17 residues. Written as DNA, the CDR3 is TGTGCCAGCAGTTCTATCGGACAGCAGAGCTCCTACAATGAGCAGTTCTTC. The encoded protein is CASSSIGQQSSYNEQFF.

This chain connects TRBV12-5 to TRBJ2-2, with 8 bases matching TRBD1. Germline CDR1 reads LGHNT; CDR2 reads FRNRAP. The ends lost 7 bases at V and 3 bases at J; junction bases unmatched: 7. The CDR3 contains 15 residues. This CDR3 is CASAKGQAYTGELFF. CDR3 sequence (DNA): TGTGCTAGTGCTAAGGGACAGGCGTACACCGGGGAGCTGTTTTTT.

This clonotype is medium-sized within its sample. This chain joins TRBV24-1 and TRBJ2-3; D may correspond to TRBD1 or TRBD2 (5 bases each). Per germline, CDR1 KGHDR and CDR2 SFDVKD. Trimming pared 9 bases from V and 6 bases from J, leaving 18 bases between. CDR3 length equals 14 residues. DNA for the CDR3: TGTGCCACCGGGGGACGGGATTTGTACGATACGCAGTATTTT. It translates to CATGGRDLYDTQYF.

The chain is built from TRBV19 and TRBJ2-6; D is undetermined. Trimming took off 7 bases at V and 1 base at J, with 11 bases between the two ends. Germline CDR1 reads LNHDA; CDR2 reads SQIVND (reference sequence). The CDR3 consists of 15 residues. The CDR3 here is CASMGSISGANVLTF. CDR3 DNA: TGTGCCAGTATGGGCAGTATATCTGGGGCCAACGTCCTGACTTTC.

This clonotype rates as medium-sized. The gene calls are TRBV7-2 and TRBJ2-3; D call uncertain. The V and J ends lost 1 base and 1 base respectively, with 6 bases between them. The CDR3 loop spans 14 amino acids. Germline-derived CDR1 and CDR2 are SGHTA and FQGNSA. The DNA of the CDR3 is TGTGCCAGCAGCTTAGGAGTAGGCACAGATACGCAGTATTTT. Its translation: CASSLGVGTDTQYF.

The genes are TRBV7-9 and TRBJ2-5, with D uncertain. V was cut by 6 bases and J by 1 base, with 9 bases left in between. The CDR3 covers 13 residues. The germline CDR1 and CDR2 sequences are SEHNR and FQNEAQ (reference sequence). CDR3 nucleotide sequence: TGTGCCAGCAGACCGGCCGTCCAAGAGACCCAGTACTTC. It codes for CASRPAVQETQYF.

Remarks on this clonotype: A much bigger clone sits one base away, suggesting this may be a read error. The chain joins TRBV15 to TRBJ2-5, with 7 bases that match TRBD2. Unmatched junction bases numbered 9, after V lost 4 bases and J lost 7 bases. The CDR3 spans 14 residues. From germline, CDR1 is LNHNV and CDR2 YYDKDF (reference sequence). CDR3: CATSTGGTKGTQYF. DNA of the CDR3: TGTGCCACCAGCACCGGGGGGACGAAAGGGACCCAGTACTTC.

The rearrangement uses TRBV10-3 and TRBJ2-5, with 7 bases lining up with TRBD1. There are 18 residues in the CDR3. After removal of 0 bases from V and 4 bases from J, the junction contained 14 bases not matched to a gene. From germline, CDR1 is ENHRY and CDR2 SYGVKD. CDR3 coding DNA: TGTGCCATCAGTGAGTCAGTTAACAGGGGACACGGTAGAGAGACCCAGTACTTC. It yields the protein CAISESVNRGHGRETQYF.

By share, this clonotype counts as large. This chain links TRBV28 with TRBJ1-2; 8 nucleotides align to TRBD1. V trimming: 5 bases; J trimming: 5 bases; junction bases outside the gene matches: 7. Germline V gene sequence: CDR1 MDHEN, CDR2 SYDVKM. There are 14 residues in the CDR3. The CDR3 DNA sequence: TGTGCCAGCAGTCGGAGACAGGGGAATTATGGCTACACCTTC. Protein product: CASSRRQGNYGYTF.

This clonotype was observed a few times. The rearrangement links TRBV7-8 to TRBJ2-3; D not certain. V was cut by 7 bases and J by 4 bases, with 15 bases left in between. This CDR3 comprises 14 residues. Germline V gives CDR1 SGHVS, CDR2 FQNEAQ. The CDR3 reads CASTPGRVSDTQYF. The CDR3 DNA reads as TGTGCCAGCACCCCCGGCCGCGTCTCAGATACGCAGTATTTT.

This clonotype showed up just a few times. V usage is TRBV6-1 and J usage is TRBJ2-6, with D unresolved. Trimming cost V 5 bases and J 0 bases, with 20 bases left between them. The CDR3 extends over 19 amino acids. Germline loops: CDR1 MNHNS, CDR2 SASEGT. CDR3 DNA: TGTGCCAGCAGTCCGGCCGGAGCACGGAGCGCCTCTGGGGCCAACGTCCTGACTTTC. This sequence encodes CASSPAGARSASGANVLTF.

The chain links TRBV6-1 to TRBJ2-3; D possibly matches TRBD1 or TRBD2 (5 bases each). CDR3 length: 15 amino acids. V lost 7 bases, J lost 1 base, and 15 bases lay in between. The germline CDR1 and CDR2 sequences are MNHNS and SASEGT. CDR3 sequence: CASTISLGGTDTQYF. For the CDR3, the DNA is TGTGCCAGCACCATAAGTCTGGGGGGCACAGATACGCAGTATTTT.

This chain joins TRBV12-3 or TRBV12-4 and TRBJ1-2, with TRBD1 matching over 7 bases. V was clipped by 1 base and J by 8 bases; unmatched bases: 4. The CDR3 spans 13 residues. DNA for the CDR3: TGTGCCAGCAGTTTAGAGGGGGCAGGCGGCTACACCTTC. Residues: CASSLEGAGGYTF.

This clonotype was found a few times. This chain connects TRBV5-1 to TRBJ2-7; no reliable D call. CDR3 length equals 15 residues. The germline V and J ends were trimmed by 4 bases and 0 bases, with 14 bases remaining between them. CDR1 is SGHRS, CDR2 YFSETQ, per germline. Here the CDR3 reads CASSTQSPTSYEQYF. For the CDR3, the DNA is TGCGCCAGCAGCACCCAATCCCCCACCTCCTACGAGCAGTACTTC. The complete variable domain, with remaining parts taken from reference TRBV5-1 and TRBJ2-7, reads KAGVTQTPRYLIKTRGQQVTLSCSPISGHRSVSWYQQTPGQGLQFLFEYFSETQRNKGNFPGRFSGRQFSNSRSEMNVSTLELGDSALYLCASSTQSPTSYEQYFGPGTRLTVT.

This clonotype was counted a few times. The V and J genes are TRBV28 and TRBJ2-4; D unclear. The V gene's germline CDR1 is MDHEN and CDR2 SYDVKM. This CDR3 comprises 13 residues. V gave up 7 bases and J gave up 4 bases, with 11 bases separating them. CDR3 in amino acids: CASTTPGKNIQYF. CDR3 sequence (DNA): TGTGCCAGCACCACGCCGGGTAAAAACATTCAGTACTTC.

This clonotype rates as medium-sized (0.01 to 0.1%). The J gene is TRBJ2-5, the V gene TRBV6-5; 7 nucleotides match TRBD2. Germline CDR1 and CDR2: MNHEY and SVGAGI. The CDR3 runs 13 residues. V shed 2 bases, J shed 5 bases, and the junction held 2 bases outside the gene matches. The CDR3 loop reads CASSYHGGETQYF. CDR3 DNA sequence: TGTGCCAGCAGTTACCACGGGGGGGAGACCCAGTACTTC.

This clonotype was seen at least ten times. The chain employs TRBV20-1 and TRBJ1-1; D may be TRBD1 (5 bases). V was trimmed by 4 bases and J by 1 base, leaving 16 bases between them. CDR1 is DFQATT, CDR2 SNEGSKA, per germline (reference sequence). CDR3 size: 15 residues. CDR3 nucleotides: TGCAGTGCTAAAGAGGGACGGAACCCGAACACTGAAGCTTTCTTT. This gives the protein CSAKEGRNPNTEAFF.

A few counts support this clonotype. DNA for the CDR3: TGTGCCAGCACTCCAGCCAGCTTTGACAATGAGCAGTTCTTC. It is translated as CASTPASFDNEQFF. The rearrangement links TRBV27 to TRBJ2-1; D is unresolved. Trimming removed 7 bases from V and 5 bases from J, with 15 bases in between. This CDR3 has 14 residues. Germline V CDR1 and CDR2: MNHEY, SMNVEV (reference sequence).